A single sample is the source of the 24 T cell receptor beta chains below, sequenced in a study of blood T cell repertoires in COVID-19. Only in-frame clones appear in the TCRdb table, and some are missing; sequencing was by immunoSEQ multiplex PCR. The sample carries approximately 75,000 clones, 83% recorded once. What was sequenced was peripheral blood. The source of these receptors is a man aged 30-40 years with COVID-19, enrolled during active disease.

V is TRBV30 and J is TRBJ1-6; D is uncertain. Germline-derived CDR1 and CDR2 are GTSNPN and SVGIG (reference sequence). Trimming removed 5 bases at V and 3 bases at J, with 17 bases between. This CDR3 has 16 amino acids. CDR3 residues: CAWSSRGLVYNSPLHF. The CDR3 region has the DNA TGTGCCTGGTCATCCCGGGGTCTGGTCTATAATTCACCCCTCCACTTT.

A word on this clone: A junction boundary mismatches the germline segment, possibly from a read error. This CDR3 is also generated by other DNA sequences in the sample. CDR3 in amino acids: CASSQDPNGEQFF. The CDR3 region has the DNA TGCGCCAGCAGTCAAGATCCTAATGGTGAGCAGTTCTTC. The chain combines TRBV4-1 with TRBJ2-1; no clear D. The CDR3 has 13 residues. Germline-derived CDR1 and CDR2 are MGHRA and YSYEKL.

The V and J genes are TRBV27 and TRBJ2-5; 10 positions match TRBD2. The CDR3 runs to 16 residues. CDR1 and CDR2 (germline): MNHEY, SMNVEV (reference sequence). V lost 2 bases and J lost 6; bases outside the gene matches: 9. The CDR3 region is CASSLGSPSGRQTQYF. DNA of the CDR3: TGTGCCAGCAGTTTAGGGTCGCCTAGCGGGAGACAGACCCAGTACTTC.

The chain carries TRBV29-1 and TRBJ1-2; TRBD1 matches 10 bases. Germline CDR1 and CDR2: SQVTM and ANQGSEA. This CDR3 has 13 residues. Trimming cost V 7 bases and J 3 bases; bases outside gene matches: 5. The CDR3 sequence: CSGKTGGDYGYTF. CDR3 sequence (DNA): TGCAGCGGGAAGACAGGGGGCGACTATGGCTACACCTTC.

The V call is TRBV2, the J call TRBJ1-2, with 9 nucleotides matching TRBD1. Unmatched junction bases numbered 5, after V lost 1 base and J lost 8 bases. Looked up from germline, CDR1 is SNHLY and CDR2 is FYNNEI. The CDR3 runs to 14 residues. For the CDR3, the DNA is TGTGCCAGCAGTGAAGTCTGGACAGGGGCAGGCTACACCTTC. Its protein product is CASSEVWTGAGYTF.

This clone was counted once. The chain links TRBV2 to TRBJ2-3, with 8 bases identical to TRBD2. With 4 bases clipped from V and 0 bases from J, the junction kept 12 bases outside the gene matches. The CDR3 has 18 amino acids. CDR1 is SNHLY and CDR2 is FYNNEI in the germline V gene. As DNA, the CDR3 is TGTGCCAGCAGTGTTGGTAGGGTTAGCGGGACTAGCACAGATACGCAGTATTTT. Translated: CASSVGRVSGTSTDTQYF.

The V gene is TRBV7-9, the J gene TRBJ1-2; D is undetermined. Trimming stripped 3 bases from V and 5 bases from J, with 16 bases between. Germline-derived CDR1 and CDR2 are SEHNR and FQNEAQ (reference sequence). This CDR3 region has 15 residues. The CDR3 loop reads CASSFNWEANYGYTF. The DNA of the CDR3 is TGTGCCAGCAGCTTTAACTGGGAGGCCAATTATGGCTACACCTTC.

The rearrangement uses TRBV14 and TRBJ2-1, with a tentative D call TRBD2 (6 bases). Germline-derived CDR1 and CDR2 are SGHDN and FVKESK. CDR3 length: 15 amino acids. The germline V and J ends were trimmed by 4 bases and 7 bases, with 17 bases remaining between them. The CDR3, as DNA: TGTGCCAGCAGCCCCGTGGGCGGGAAGAGGAATGAGCAGTTCTTC. Protein sequence: CASSPVGGKRNEQFF. The full variable domain, completed using reference TRBV14 and TRBJ2-1, is EAGVTQFPSHSVIEKGQTVTLRCDPISGHDNLYWYRRVMGKEIKFLLHFVKESKQDESGMPNNRFLAERTGGTYSTLKVQPAELEDSGVYFCASSPVGGKRNEQFFGPGTRLTVL.

The chain links TRBV20-1 to TRBJ1-2, with 7 bases lining up with TRBD1. The V gene's germline CDR1 is DFQATT and CDR2 SNEGSKA (reference sequence). The CDR3 consists of 15 residues. V was pared by 3 bases and J by 1 base, with 8 bases of the junction left unmatched. The CDR3 nucleotides are TGCAGTGCTAGTGTCCTACCAGGGGGTAACTATGGCTACACCTTC. Its translation: CSASVLPGGNYGYTF.

The rearrangement joins TRBV4-2 to TRBJ2-7; the D gene is possibly TRBD2 (6 bases). There are 15 residues in the CDR3. Germline V gene sequence: CDR1 LGHNA, CDR2 YNFKEQ. V gave up 0 bases and J gave up 2 bases, with 11 bases separating them. The CDR3 DNA follows: TGTGCCAGCAGCCAAGAATGGGCGGGAACCTACGAGCAGTACTTC. This translates into CASSQEWAGTYEQYF.

The chain couples TRBV9 to TRBJ1-1, with 9 bases aligning to TRBD1. V was pared by 4 bases and J by 4 bases, with 5 bases of the junction left unmatched. CDR1 is SGDLS, CDR2 YYNGEE, per germline. The CDR3 consists of 14 residues. CDR3 amino acids: CASSPRQGGTEAFF. In DNA form, the CDR3 reads TGTGCCAGCAGCCCCCGACAGGGGGGCACTGAAGCTTTCTTT.

The CDR3 is CASSLGTPNSPLHF. CDR3 sequence (DNA): TGTGCCAGCAGTTTAGGGACACCTAATTCACCCCTCCACTTT. The rearrangement uses TRBV28 and TRBJ1-6, with a possible D match to TRBD1 (6 bases). CDR3 length: 14 residues. In germline, CDR1 is MDHEN, CDR2 SYDVKM. V was cut by 2 bases and J by 6 bases, with 8 bases left in between.

The rearrangement uses TRBV10-1 and TRBJ2-3, with 9 bases identical to TRBD2. Germline V gene sequence: CDR1 WNHNN, CDR2 SYGVQD (reference sequence). This CDR3 contains 15 residues. Germline trimming cut 3 bases from V and 0 bases from J; bases unmatched to any gene: 1. DNA of the CDR3: TGCGCCAGCAGTGACGGACTAGCGAGCACAGATACGCAGTATTTT. This codes for CASSDGLASTDTQYF.

The V gene is TRBV20-1, the J gene TRBJ2-7, with TRBD2 identical over 8 bases. The V gene's germline CDR1 is DFQATT and CDR2 SNEGSKA (reference sequence). V gave up 6 bases and J gave up 2 bases; unmatched junction bases: 12. This CDR3 comprises 15 residues. The CDR3 DNA reads TGCAGTGCGAGTAATAGCGGGAAGCCGACCTACGAGCAGTACTTC. This codes for CSASNSGKPTYEQYF.

The genes are TRBV7-9 and TRBJ2-7, with 8 nucleotides matching TRBD1. This CDR3 has 14 residues. The germline V gene has CDR1 SEHNR and CDR2 FQNEAQ (reference sequence). Trimming removed 5 bases from V and 5 bases from J; junction bases left unmatched: 8. The chain's CDR3 is CASSLDRGWDEQYF. The DNA of the CDR3 is TGTGCCAGCAGCCTCGACAGGGGCTGGGACGAGCAGTACTTC.

The gene calls are TRBV27 and TRBJ2-7; 7 positions match TRBD2. V was clipped by 2 bases and J by 5 bases; unmatched bases: 12. Germline V lookup: CDR1 MNHEY, CDR2 SMNVEV (reference sequence). The CDR3 covers 16 residues. Written as DNA, the CDR3 is TGTGCCAGCAGTTTAGAGACTAGCCGCTCTTCCAACGAGCAGTACTTC. Its protein is CASSLETSRSSNEQYF.

This clone was observed a handful of times. The chain couples TRBV6-5 to TRBJ1-2, with D hard to call. Trimming stripped 2 bases from V and 4 bases from J, with 11 bases between. The germline V gene has CDR1 MNHEY and CDR2 SVGAGI. The CDR3 loop spans 14 amino acids. The CDR3 sequence is CASSYTAGSYGYTF. In nucleotides, the CDR3 is TGTGCCAGCAGTTACACGGCGGGTAGCTATGGCTACACCTTC.

This chain connects TRBV6-5 to TRBJ1-2; 7 bases line up with TRBD1. Unmatched junction bases numbered 5, after V lost 4 bases and J lost 6 bases. The CDR3 sequence is 13 residues long. In germline, CDR1 is MNHEY, CDR2 SVGAGI. The CDR3: CASSSYRGNGYTF. The CDR3 DNA sequence: TGTGCCAGCAGTTCCTACAGGGGCAATGGCTACACCTTC.

The chain links TRBV9 to TRBJ2-4; 7 bases fit TRBD2. Looked up from germline, CDR1 is SGDLS and CDR2 is YYNGEE. The CDR3 has 12 amino acids. Trimming at V came to 0 bases and at J to 16 bases, leaving 7 bases not matched to a gene. CDR3 sequence reads: CASSVEGRAQYF. The CDR3, as DNA: TGTGCCAGCAGCGTAGAGGGGAGGGCCCAATACTTC.

This clone has only one observation. The rearrangement joins TRBV11-3 to TRBJ2-2; D is possibly TRBD1 (5 bases). The CDR3 totals 16 residues. CDR1 is SGHNT and CDR2 is YENEEA in the germline V gene. V was trimmed by 4 bases and J by 6 bases, leaving 18 bases between them. As DNA, the CDR3 is TGTGCCAGCAGCTCTGGCAGGGTTCTCTTCCCCGGGGAGCTGTTTTTT. Translated, it gives CASSSGRVLFPGELFF.

The chain carries TRBV3-1 (or the pseudogene TRBV3-2) and TRBJ2-1; TRBD2 matches at 9 bases. CDR1 is LGHDT, CDR2 YNNKEL, per germline (reference sequence). V trimming: 0 bases; J trimming: 6 bases; junction bases outside the gene matches: 3. This CDR3 has 15 residues. CDR3: CASSQDSGRGNEQFF. CDR3 DNA: TGTGCCAGCAGCCAAGATAGCGGGAGAGGCAATGAGCAGTTCTTC.

This clone was observed a handful of times. This chain connects TRBV6-2 or TRBV6-3 to TRBJ2-7; 7 nucleotides match TRBD2. Germline CDR1 MNHEY, CDR2 SVGEGT. The V gene end was trimmed by 2 bases and the J gene end by 2 bases; junction bases not matched to a gene: 6. The CDR3 spans 15 residues. This CDR3 is CASSYPPGRAYEQYF. The CDR3 DNA is TGTGCCAGCAGTTACCCCCCTGGGAGGGCCTACGAGCAGTACTTC.

The chain is built from TRBV12-3 or TRBV12-4 and TRBJ1-1; tentative D call: TRBD1 (5 bases). The CDR3 runs to 13 residues. Trimming left V 7 bases short and J 1 base short, with 10 bases between. CDR3 coding DNA: TGTGCCAGCATCGCTGACAGGAACACTGAAGCTTTCTTT. Residues: CASIADRNTEAFF.

This clone has only one observation. The CDR3 nucleotides are TGTGCCACCAGTGATTTGCCGAGGGGGAGCTCCTACAATGAGCAGTTCTTC. Its protein product is CATSDLPRGSSYNEQFF. The chain carries TRBV24-1 and TRBJ2-1; possibly TRBD1 for D (6 bases). Germline CDR1 and CDR2: KGHDR and SFDVKD. The length of the CDR3 is 17 residues. V lost 0 bases, J lost 0 bases, and 11 bases lay in between.